This T cell receptor beta chain was documented in a study of read filtering for tumor transcriptome and immune sequencing. General study findings and limits: In IR-seq, single-read clonotypes were 70% to 85% of clonotypes but approximately 3.5% of reads.

This library used around 400 ng RNA and molecular barcoded adaptors spanning alpha/delta and beta/gamma chains. TCRdb re-called the reads through MiXCR, storing one row per CDR3 protein. The table lists 40,000 to 50,000 distinct CDR3 sequences, roughly 19% of them singletons. This CDR3 comprises 15 residues. CDR1 SNHLY and CDR2 FYNNEI come from the germline V gene. Trimming shortened V by 4 bases and J by 0 bases, and 11 bases separated the two germline ends. This clonotype showed up many times. No antigen is known for it. The sequence was collected from a donor at least 40 years old with multiple myeloma. The sample taken for sequencing was a population of CD138-negative cells sorted from bone marrow. The genes are TRBV2 and TRBJ2-3; D remains ambiguous. CDR3 residues: CASSGNRVSTDTQYF. The CDR3 nucleotides read TGTGCCAGCAGTGGGAATCGGGTGAGCACAGATACGCAGTATTTT.